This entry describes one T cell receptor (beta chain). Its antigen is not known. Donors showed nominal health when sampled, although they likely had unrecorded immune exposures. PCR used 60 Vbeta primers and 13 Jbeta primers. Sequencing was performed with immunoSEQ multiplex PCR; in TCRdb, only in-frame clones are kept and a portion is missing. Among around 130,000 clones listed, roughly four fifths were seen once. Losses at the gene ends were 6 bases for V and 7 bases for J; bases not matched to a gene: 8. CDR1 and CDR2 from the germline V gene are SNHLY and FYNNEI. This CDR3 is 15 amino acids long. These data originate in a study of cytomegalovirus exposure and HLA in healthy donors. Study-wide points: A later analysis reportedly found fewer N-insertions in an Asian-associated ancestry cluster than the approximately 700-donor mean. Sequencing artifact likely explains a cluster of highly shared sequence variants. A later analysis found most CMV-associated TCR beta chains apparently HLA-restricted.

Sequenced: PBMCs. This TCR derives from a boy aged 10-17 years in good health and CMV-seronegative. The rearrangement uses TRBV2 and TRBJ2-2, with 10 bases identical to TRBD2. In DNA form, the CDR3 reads TGTGCCAGCAGGGGCAGCGGGAGGGCCGGCGGGGAGCTGTTTTTT. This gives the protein CASRGSGRAGGELFF. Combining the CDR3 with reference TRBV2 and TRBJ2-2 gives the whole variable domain EPEVTQTPSHQVTQMGQEVILRCVPISNHLYFYWYRQILGQKVEFLVSFYNNEISEKSEIFDDQFSVERPDGSNFTLKIRSTKLEDSAMYFCASRGSGRAGGELFFGEGSRLTVL.